This passage covers 12 T cell receptor beta chains from one sample sequenced in a study of cytomegalovirus exposure and HLA in healthy donors. PCR employed 60 Vbeta and 13 Jbeta primers. Method: immunoSEQ multiplex PCR; TCRdb's copy keeps in-frame clones and lacks some. The data show 210,000 or so clones, with approximately 87% seen just once and 1.3% held by the top ten. The sequenced material came from PBMCs. These TCRs come from a human donor in good health.

This clone was counted between two and nine times. This chain uses TRBV28 with TRBJ2-4, with D possibly matching TRBD1 (5 bases). In germline, CDR1 is MDHEN, CDR2 SYDVKM. The CDR3 is made up of 12 amino acids. Between the trimmed V and J ends, which lost 6 bases and 8 bases, there was a span of 11 bases. The CDR3 spells CASSYRWDIQYF. DNA of the CDR3: TGTGCCAGCAGCTACAGGTGGGACATTCAGTACTTC.

The genes are TRBV28 and TRBJ2-7, with D possibly matching TRBD2 (5 bases). The V gene's germline CDR1 is MDHEN and CDR2 SYDVKM. This CDR3 region has 14 residues. Trimming took 5 bases from V and 2 from J, leaving 13 bases between them. The CDR3 nucleotides read TGTGCCAGCAGTACCGACGGGAAAACCTACGAGCAGTACTTC. Translation: CASSTDGKTYEQYF.

The CDR3 loop reads CASSPSTGGTSGANVLTF. DNA for the CDR3: TGTGCCAGCTCACCCTCGACAGGGGGTACTTCTGGGGCCAACGTCCTGACTTTC. This rearrangement joins TRBV18 to TRBJ2-6; 9 bases map to TRBD1. The CDR3 length is 18 residues. The V and J ends lost 3 bases and 1 base, in that order; junction bases with no gene match: 7. Germline V gene data show CDR1 as KGHSH and CDR2 as LQKENI.

V gene TRBV6-6 combines with J gene TRBJ2-2; weak D call: TRBD2 (6 bases). The V and J ends lost 6 bases and 1 base respectively, with 12 bases between them. Germline V gives CDR1 MNHNY, CDR2 SVGAGI (reference sequence). The CDR3 runs 15 residues. DNA of the CDR3: TGTGCCAGCAGCATGGGACTCCAGAACACCGGGGAGCTGTTTTTT. It encodes CASSMGLQNTGELFF.

This chain connects TRBV28 to TRBJ1-5; TRBD1 agrees at 7 bases. In germline, CDR1 is MDHEN, CDR2 SYDVKM. V shed 5 bases, J shed 7 bases, and the junction held 8 bases outside the gene matches. The CDR3 is 14 amino acids. CDR3 sequence (DNA): TGTGCCAGCAGTATGACAGGGTGGGGCCAGCCCCAGCATTTT. Amino acids: CASSMTGWGQPQHF.

This rearrangement joins TRBV6-1 to TRBJ1-1; D is unresolved. Germline assignment: CDR1 MNHNS and CDR2 SASEGT. V was shortened by 4 bases and J by 5 bases, with 14 bases between the two germline ends. CDR3 size: 14 residues. The CDR3 loop reads CASSVRVRSTEAFF. The CDR3 nucleotides are TGTGCCAGCAGTGTCCGGGTCCGAAGTACTGAAGCTTTCTTT.

The sample holds a few counts of this clone. This rearrangement joins TRBV6-5 to TRBJ1-4; D is possibly TRBD1 (5 bases). With 0 bases removed from V and 13 bases from J, the gap between germline ends came to 12 bases. Per the germline V gene, CDR1 is MNHEY and CDR2 is SVGAGI. CDR3 length: 13 residues. The CDR3 region has the DNA TGTGCCAGCAGTTACTCGGGCAGGGAGGGACTGTTTTTT. This sequence encodes CASSYSGREGLFF.

The V call is TRBV28, the J call TRBJ1-1; no definite D call. V lost 5 bases and J 1 base, leaving 14 bases between the germline ends. Germline V gene lookup returns CDR1 MDHEN and CDR2 SYDVKM. The CDR3 runs to 15 residues. This chain's CDR3 is CASSTPWRKNTEAFF. The CDR3 DNA is TGTGCCAGCAGTACCCCATGGAGAAAGAACACTGAAGCTTTCTTT.

The chain combines TRBV2 with TRBJ2-3; 7 bases align to TRBD2. Germline-derived CDR1 and CDR2 are SNHLY and FYNNEI. Trimming cost V 1 base and J 4 bases; bases outside gene matches: 5. This CDR3 has 15 amino acids. CDR3 protein: CASSEGLAVADTQYF. CDR3 sequence (DNA): TGTGCCAGCAGTGAAGGCCTAGCGGTGGCAGATACGCAGTATTTT.

The chain uses TRBV10-3 and TRBJ2-7; 10 bases match TRBD1. Germline CDR1 ENHRY, CDR2 SYGVKD. V shed 10 bases, J shed 5 bases, and the junction held 8 bases outside the gene matches. The CDR3 contains 13 residues. CDR3 sequence reads: CASLGQGSDEQYF. CDR3 DNA sequence: TGTGCCAGCCTGGGACAGGGGTCCGACGAGCAGTACTTC.

The chain combines TRBV5-1 with TRBJ2-5; a weak D match, TRBD2 (5 bases). Trimming removed 0 bases at V and 5 bases at J, with 11 bases between. The CDR3 length is 14 residues. Per the germline V gene, CDR1 is SGHRS and CDR2 is YFSETQ. As DNA, the CDR3 is TGCGCCAGCAGCTTGGCGGGGTACCGGGAGACCCAGTACTTC. Translated, it gives CASSLAGYRETQYF.

Remarks on this clone: One end of the junction varies from germline; a read error may be responsible. V gene TRBV7-9 combines with J gene TRBJ2-5, with D possibly TRBD1 on 5 matching bases. This CDR3 is built from 12 residues. Germline assignment: CDR1 SEHNR and CDR2 FQNEAQ (reference sequence). The CDR3 DNA reads TGTTCCAGCAATGACGCAGGGGAGACCCAGTACTTC. Residues: CSSNDAGETQYF.